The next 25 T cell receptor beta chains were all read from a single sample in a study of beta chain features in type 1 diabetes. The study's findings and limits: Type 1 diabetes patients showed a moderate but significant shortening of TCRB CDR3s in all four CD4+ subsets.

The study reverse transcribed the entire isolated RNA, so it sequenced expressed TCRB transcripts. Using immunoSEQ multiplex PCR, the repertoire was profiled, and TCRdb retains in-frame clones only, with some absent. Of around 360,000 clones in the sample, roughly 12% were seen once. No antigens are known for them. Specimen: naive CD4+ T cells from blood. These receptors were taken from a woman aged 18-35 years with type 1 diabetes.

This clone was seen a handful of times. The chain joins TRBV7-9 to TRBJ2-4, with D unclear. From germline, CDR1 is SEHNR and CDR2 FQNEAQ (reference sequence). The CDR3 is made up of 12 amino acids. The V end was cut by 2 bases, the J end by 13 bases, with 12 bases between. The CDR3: CASSLLGSPQYF. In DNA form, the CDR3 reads TGTGCCAGCAGCTTATTGGGCAGTCCGCAGTACTTC.

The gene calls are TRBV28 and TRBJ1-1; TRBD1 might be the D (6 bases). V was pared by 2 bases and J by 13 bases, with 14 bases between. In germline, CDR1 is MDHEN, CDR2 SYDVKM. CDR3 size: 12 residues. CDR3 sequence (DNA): TGTGCCAGCAGTTTACGGGGGGGCTTTGGTTTCTTT. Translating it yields CASSLRGGFGFF.

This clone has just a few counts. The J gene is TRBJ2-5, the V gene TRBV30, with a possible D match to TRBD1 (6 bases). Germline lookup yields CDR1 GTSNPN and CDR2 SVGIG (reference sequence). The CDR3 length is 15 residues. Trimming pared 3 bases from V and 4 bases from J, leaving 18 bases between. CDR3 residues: CAWRRMRGLGETQYF. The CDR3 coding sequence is TGTGCCTGGAGAAGGATGAGGGGGTTGGGAGAGACCCAGTACTTC. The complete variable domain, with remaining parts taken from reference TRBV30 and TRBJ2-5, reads SQTIHQWPATLVQPVGSPLSLECTVEGTSNPNLYWYRQAAGRGLQLLFYSVGIGQISSEVPQNLSASRPQDRQFILSSKKLLLSDSGFYLCAWRRMRGLGETQYFGPGTRLLVL.

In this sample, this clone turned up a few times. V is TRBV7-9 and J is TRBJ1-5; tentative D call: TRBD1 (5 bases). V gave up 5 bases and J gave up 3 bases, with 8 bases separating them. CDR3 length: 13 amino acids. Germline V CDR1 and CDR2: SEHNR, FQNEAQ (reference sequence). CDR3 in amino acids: CASSPDTNQPQHF. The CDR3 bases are TGTGCCAGCAGCCCGGACACCAATCAGCCCCAGCATTTT.

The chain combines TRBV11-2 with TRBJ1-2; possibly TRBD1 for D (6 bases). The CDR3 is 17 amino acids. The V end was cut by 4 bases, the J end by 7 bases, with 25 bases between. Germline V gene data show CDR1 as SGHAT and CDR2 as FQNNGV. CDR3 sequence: CASSSVKLTRGRGGYTF. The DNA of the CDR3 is TGTGCCAGCAGCTCGGTGAAACTTACCAGGGGACGTGGTGGCTACACCTTC. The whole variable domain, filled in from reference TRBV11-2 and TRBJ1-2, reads EAGVAQSPRYKIIEKRQSVAFWCNPISGHATLYWYQQILGQGPKLLIQFQNNGVVDDSQLPKDRFSAERLKGVDSTLKIQPAKLEDSAVYLCASSSVKLTRGRGGYTFGSGTRLTVV.

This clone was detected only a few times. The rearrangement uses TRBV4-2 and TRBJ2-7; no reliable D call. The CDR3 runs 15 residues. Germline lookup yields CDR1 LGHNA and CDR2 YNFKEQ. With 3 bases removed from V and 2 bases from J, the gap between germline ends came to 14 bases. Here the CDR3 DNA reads TGTGCCAGCAGCCACCCCGGAGTTCGGACCTACGAGCAGTACTTC. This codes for CASSHPGVRTYEQYF.

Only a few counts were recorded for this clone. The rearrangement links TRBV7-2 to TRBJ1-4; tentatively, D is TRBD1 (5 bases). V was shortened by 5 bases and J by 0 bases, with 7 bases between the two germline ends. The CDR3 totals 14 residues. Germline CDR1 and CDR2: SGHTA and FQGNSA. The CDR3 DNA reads TGTGCCAGCAGCCGACAGTCAACTAATGAAAAACTGTTTTTT. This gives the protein CASSRQSTNEKLFF. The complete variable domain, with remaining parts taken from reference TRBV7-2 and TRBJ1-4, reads GAGVSQSPSNKVTEKGKDVELRCDPISGHTALYWYRQSLGQGLEFLIYFQGNSAPDKSGLPSDRFSAERTGGSVSTLTIQRTQQEDSAVYLCASSRQSTNEKLFFGSGTQLSVL.

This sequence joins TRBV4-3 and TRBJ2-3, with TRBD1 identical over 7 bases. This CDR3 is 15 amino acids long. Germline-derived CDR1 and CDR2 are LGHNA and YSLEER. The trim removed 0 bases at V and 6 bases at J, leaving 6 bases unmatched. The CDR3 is CASSQDRQGADTQYF. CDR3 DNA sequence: TGCGCCAGCAGCCAAGACCGACAGGGTGCGGATACGCAGTATTTT.

CDR3 sequence reads: CASSDPLRGRAHEQFF. The DNA for the CDR3 is TGTGCCAGCAGCGACCCCCTTCGCGGGAGGGCCCATGAGCAGTTCTTC. This chain joins TRBV7-6 and TRBJ2-1, with TRBD2 matching 9 bases. The V gene's germline CDR1 is SGHVS and CDR2 FNYEAQ. Unmatched junction bases numbered 13, after V lost 5 bases and J lost 8 bases. The CDR3 contains 16 residues.

The CDR3 region is CASNPRTGSYTGELFF. CDR3 sequence (DNA): TGTGCCAGCAACCCAAGGACAGGGTCCTACACCGGGGAGCTGTTTTTT. The chain couples TRBV11-2 to TRBJ2-2, with 8 bases identical to TRBD1. Germline V lookup: CDR1 SGHAT, CDR2 FQNNGV. This CDR3 has 16 amino acids. The trim removed 7 bases at V and 3 bases at J, leaving 10 bases unmatched.

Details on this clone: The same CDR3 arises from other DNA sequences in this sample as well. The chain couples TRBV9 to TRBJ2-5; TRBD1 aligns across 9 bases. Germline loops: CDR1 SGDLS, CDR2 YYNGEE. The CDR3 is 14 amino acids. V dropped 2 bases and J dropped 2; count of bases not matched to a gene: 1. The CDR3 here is CASSVDRGQETQYF. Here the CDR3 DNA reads TGTGCCAGCAGCGTCGACAGGGGGCAAGAGACCCAGTACTTC.

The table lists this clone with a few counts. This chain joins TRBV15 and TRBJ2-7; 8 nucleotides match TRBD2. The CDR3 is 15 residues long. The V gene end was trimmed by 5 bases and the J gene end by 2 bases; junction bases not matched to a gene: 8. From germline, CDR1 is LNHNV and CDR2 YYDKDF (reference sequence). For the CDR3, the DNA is TGTGCCACCAGCCCCGGGAGGGGGATTACCTACGAGCAGTACTTC. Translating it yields CATSPGRGITYEQYF. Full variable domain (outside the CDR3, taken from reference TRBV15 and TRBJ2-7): DAMVIQNPRYQVTQFGKPVTLSCSQTLNHNVMYWYQQKSSQAPKLLFHYYDKDFNNEADTPDNFQSRRPNTSFCFLDIRSPGLGDTAMYLCATSPGRGITYEQYFGPGTRLTVT.

The CDR3: CASSQVTGIKNGYTF. In nucleotides, the CDR3 is TGTGCCAGCAGCCAAGTAACGGGTATCAAGAATGGCTACACCTTC. This chain joins TRBV4-2 and TRBJ1-2; D gene uncertain. Trimming took off 1 base at V and 6 bases at J, with 15 bases between the two ends. From germline, CDR1 is LGHNA and CDR2 YNFKEQ. This CDR3 is built from 15 residues.

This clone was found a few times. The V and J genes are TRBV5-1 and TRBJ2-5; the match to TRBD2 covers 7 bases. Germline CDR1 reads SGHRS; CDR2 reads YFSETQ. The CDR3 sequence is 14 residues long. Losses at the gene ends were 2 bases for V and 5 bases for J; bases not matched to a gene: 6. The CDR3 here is CASSLAGSRETQYF. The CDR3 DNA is TGCGCCAGCAGCTTAGCGGGGTCGAGGGAGACCCAGTACTTC.

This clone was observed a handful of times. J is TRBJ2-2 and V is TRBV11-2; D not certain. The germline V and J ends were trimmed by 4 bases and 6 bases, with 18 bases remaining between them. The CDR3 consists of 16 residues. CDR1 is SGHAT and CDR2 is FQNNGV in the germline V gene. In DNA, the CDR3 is TGTGCCAGCAGCTCCCCGACCGAGGCCCCTTCCGGGGAGCTGTTTTTT. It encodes CASSSPTEAPSGELFF.

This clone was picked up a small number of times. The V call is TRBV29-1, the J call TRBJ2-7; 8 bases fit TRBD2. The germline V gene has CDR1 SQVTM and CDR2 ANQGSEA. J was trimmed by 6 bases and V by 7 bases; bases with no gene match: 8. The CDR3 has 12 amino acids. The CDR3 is CSAPGGGTEQYF. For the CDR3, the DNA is TGCAGCGCCCCGGGGGGGGGCACCGAGCAGTACTTC.

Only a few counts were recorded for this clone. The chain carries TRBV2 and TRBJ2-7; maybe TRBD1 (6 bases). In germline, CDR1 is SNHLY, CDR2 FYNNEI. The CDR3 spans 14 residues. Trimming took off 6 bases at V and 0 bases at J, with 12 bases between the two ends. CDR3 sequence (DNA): TGTGCCAGCAGATTCCGGGACAACTCCTACGAGCAGTACTTC. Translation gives CASRFRDNSYEQYF.

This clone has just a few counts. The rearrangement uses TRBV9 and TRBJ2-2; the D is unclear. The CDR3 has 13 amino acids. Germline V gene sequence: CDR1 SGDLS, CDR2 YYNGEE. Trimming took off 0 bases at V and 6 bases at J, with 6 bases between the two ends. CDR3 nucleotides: TGTGCCAGCAGCGTAGCCGGTTCCGGGGAGCTGTTTTTT. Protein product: CASSVAGSGELFF.

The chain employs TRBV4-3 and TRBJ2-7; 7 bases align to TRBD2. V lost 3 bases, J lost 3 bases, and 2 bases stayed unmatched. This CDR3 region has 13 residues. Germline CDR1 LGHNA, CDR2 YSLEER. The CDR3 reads CASSQGGDYEQYF. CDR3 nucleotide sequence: TGCGCCAGCAGCCAGGGGGGGGACTACGAGCAGTACTTC.

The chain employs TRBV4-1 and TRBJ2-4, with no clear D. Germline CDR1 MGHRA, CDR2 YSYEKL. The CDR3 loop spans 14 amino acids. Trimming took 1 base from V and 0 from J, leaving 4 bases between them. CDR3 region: CASSQVLAKNIQYF. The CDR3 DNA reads TGCGCCAGCAGCCAAGTTCTAGCCAAAAACATTCAGTACTTC.

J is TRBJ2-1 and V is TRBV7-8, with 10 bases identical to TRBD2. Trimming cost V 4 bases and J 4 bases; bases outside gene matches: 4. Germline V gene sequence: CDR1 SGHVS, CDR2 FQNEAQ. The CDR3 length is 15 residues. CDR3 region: CASSSGLAVYNEQFF. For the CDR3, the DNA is TGTGCCAGCAGCTCCGGACTAGCGGTTTACAATGAGCAGTTCTTC.

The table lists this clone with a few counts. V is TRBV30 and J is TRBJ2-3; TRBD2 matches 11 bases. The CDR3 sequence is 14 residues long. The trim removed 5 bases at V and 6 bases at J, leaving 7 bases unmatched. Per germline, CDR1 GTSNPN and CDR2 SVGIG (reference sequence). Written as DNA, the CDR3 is TGTGCCTGGTCCCTAGCGGGAGGTGGGGATACGCAGTATTTT. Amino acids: CAWSLAGGGDTQYF.

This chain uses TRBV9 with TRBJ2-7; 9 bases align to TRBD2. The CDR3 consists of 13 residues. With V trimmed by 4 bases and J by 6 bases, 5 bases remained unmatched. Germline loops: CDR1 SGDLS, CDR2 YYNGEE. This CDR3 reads CASSRSGGGEQYF. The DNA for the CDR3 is TGTGCCAGCAGCCGTAGCGGGGGTGGCGAGCAGTACTTC. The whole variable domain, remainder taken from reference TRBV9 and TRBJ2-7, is DSGVTQTPKHLITATGQRVTLRCSPRSGDLSVYWYQQSLDQGLQFLIQYYNGEERAKGNILERFSAQQFPDLHSELNLSSLELGDSALYFCASSRSGGGEQYFGPGTRLTVT.

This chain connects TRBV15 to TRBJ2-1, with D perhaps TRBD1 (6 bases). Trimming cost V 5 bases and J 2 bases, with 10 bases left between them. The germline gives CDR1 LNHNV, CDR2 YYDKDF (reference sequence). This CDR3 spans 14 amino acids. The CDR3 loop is CATSLQGTYNEQFF. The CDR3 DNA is TGTGCCACCAGCCTTCAGGGGACCTACAATGAGCAGTTCTTC.

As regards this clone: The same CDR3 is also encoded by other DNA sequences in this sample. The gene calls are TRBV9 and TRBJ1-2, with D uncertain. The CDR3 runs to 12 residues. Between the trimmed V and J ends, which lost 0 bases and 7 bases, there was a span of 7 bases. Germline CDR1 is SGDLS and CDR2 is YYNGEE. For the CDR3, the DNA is TGTGCCAGCAGCGTAGGCAGAGGTGGCTACACCTTC. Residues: CASSVGRGGYTF.